Listed below are T cell receptor beta chains from one sample, sequenced in a study of cytomegalovirus exposure and HLA in healthy donors. TCRdb's copy holds only in-frame clones and misses some; the assay was immunoSEQ multiplex PCR. The table has roughly 43,000 clones, approximately 75% seen once. Input material: PBMCs. These TCRs come from a man aged 25-45 years in good health and CMV-seronegative. Both conserved end residues are part of each CDR3. Fields, in order: clone size, V gene, J gene, D gene, CDR3 DNA, CDR3 protein. A D gene is named only where the DNA matches it firmly. For some rows the clone size is stated as once, few or many, or as a class when expanded; others skip it.

abundance: few; v_gene: TRBV2; j_gene: TRBJ2-7; d_gene: .; CDR3nt: TGTGCCAGCAGTGCCGGGGTCGGGTACGAGCAGTACTTC; CDR3aa: CASSAGVGYEQYF
abundance: .; v_gene: TRBV28; j_gene: TRBJ1-6; d_gene: TRBD1; CDR3nt: TGTGCCATACAGACCGGGACAGAGAATTCACCCCTCCACTTT; CDR3aa: CAIQTGTENSPLHF
abundance: .; v_gene: TRBV11-2; j_gene: TRBJ2-7; d_gene: TRBD2; CDR3nt: TGTGCCAGCAGCTTAGGACTAGCGGGATACTACGAGCAGTACTTC; CDR3aa: CASSLGLAGYYEQYF
abundance: .; v_gene: TRBV6-5; j_gene: TRBJ2-5; d_gene: TRBD2; CDR3nt: TGTGCCAGCAGTTCAGCGGGAGCGGGTCAAGAGACCCAGTACTTC; CDR3aa: CASSSAGAGQETQYF
abundance: .; v_gene: TRBV27; j_gene: TRBJ1-5; d_gene: TRBD1; CDR3nt: TGTGCCAGCAGCCTTGAACCCGGGACAGGGAACAATCAGCCCCAGCATTTT; CDR3aa: CASSLEPGTGNNQPQHF
abundance: .; v_gene: TRBV10-3; j_gene: TRBJ2-7; d_gene: .; CDR3nt: TGTGCCATCAGTGAGTCAACAGCGGTTACCTACGAGCAGTACTTC; CDR3aa: CAISESTAVTYEQYF
abundance: .; v_gene: TRBV10-3; j_gene: TRBJ2-3; d_gene: TRBD2; CDR3nt: TGTGCCATCAGTGCAGGCGGGAGTTTAGATACGCAGTATTTT; CDR3aa: CAISAGGSLDTQYF
abundance: .; v_gene: TRBV5-4; j_gene: TRBJ1-2; d_gene: TRBD1; CDR3nt: TGTGCCAGCAGCTTGGGGGACAGGGAACGCTATGGCTACACCTTC; CDR3aa: CASSLGDRERYGYTF
abundance: .; v_gene: TRBV19; j_gene: TRBJ1-2; d_gene: TRBD1; CDR3nt: TGTGCCAGTATACTCTCATCAGGGGGAAGTTCTGGCTACACCTTC; CDR3aa: CASILSSGGSSGYTF
abundance: .; v_gene: TRBV6-1; j_gene: TRBJ2-7; d_gene: .; CDR3nt: TGTGCCAGCAGTAACGACAGGATGGGCGAGCAGTACTTC; CDR3aa: CASSNDRMGEQYF
abundance: .; v_gene: TRBV7-9; j_gene: TRBJ2-3; d_gene: .; CDR3nt: TGTGCCAGCAGCTTAATGTGGGAGAAGGCAGATACGCAGTATTTT; CDR3aa: CASSLMWEKADTQYF
abundance: .; v_gene: TRBV30; j_gene: TRBJ2-2; d_gene: .; CDR3nt: TGTGCCTGGGGGAAACGGACACTGAACACCGGGGAGCTGTTTTTT; CDR3aa: CAWGKRTLNTGELFF
abundance: .; v_gene: TRBV5-6; j_gene: TRBJ1-2; d_gene: TRBD1; CDR3nt: TGTGCCAGCAGCCCGAGGACAGGGGCATACAGCAACTATGGCTACACCTTC; CDR3aa: CASSPRTGAYSNYGYTF
abundance: .; v_gene: TRBV30; j_gene: TRBJ1-1; d_gene: .; CDR3nt: TGTGCCTGGAGTGAGGAGGGGTGGACTGAAGCTTTCTTT; CDR3aa: CAWSEEGWTEAFF
abundance: .; v_gene: TRBV7-2; j_gene: TRBJ2-5; d_gene: TRBD2; CDR3nt: TGTGCCAGCAGCTTAGCTAGCGGGAGGCAAGAGACCCAGTACTTC; CDR3aa: CASSLASGRQETQYF
abundance: .; v_gene: TRBV5-1; j_gene: TRBJ2-3; d_gene: TRBD2; CDR3nt: TGCGCCAGCAGCTCACTAGCGGTGGGAGAGAATAGGTATTTT; CDR3aa: CASSSLAVGENRYF
abundance: .; v_gene: TRBV30; j_gene: TRBJ1-1; d_gene: .; CDR3nt: TGTGCCTGGGACCGGGGCACTGAAGCTTTCTTT; CDR3aa: CAWDRGTEAFF
abundance: .; v_gene: TRBV6-5; j_gene: TRBJ1-1; d_gene: .; CDR3nt: TGTGCCAGCAGTTATAGCATGAACACTGAAGCTTTCTTT; CDR3aa: CASSYSMNTEAFF
abundance: .; v_gene: TRBV7-3; j_gene: TRBJ1-2; d_gene: TRBD1; CDR3nt: TGTGCCAGCAGCCTCACAGGGGTCGGCTACACCTTC; CDR3aa: CASSLTGVGYTF
abundance: once; v_gene: TRBV18; j_gene: TRBJ2-3; d_gene: .; CDR3nt: TGTGCCAGCTCACCACCCCACGGGGGCACAGATACGCAGTATTTT; CDR3aa: CASSPPHGGTDTQYF
abundance: few; v_gene: TRBV18; j_gene: TRBJ2-1; d_gene: TRBD1; CDR3nt: TGTGCCAGCTCACCGACAGGGGGGGGCACCTACAATGAGCAGTTCTTC; CDR3aa: CASSPTGGGTYNEQFF
abundance: .; v_gene: TRBV7-2; j_gene: TRBJ2-1; d_gene: .; CDR3nt: TGTGCCAGCAGCCCCCCGGGGTCTTACAATGAGCAGTTCTTC; CDR3aa: CASSPPGSYNEQFF
abundance: .; v_gene: TRBV7-2; j_gene: TRBJ2-5; d_gene: .; CDR3nt: TGTGCCAGCAGCTTGGCAGAGACCCAGTACTTC; CDR3aa: CASSLAETQYF
abundance: .; v_gene: TRBV7-9; j_gene: TRBJ2-7; d_gene: TRBD2; CDR3nt: TGTGCCAGCAGCCCCCCGAGGACTAGCGGGTACGAGCAGTACTTC; CDR3aa: CASSPPRTSGYEQYF
abundance: .; v_gene: TRBV6-1; j_gene: TRBJ2-7; d_gene: TRBD1; CDR3nt: TGTGCCAGCAGTGAAGGTTGGGTCGGGACAGGGGTCTACGAGCAGTACTTC; CDR3aa: CASSEGWVGTGVYEQYF
abundance: .; v_gene: TRBV15; j_gene: TRBJ2-3; d_gene: TRBD2; CDR3nt: TGTGCCACCAGAATAGCGGGAGTAAGGACAGATACGCAGTATTTT; CDR3aa: CATRIAGVRTDTQYF
abundance: few; v_gene: TRBV7-9; j_gene: TRBJ2-3; d_gene: TRBD2; CDR3nt: TGTTCCAGCAGCTCGGGGACTAGCGGGTGGGCAGATACGCAGTATTTT; CDR3aa: CSSSSGTSGWADTQYF
abundance: .; v_gene: TRBV28; j_gene: TRBJ2-4; d_gene: .; CDR3nt: TGTGCCAGCAGCTTGACAGTCATCAAAAACATTCAGTACTTC; CDR3aa: CASSLTVIKNIQYF
abundance: .; v_gene: TRBV4-3; j_gene: TRBJ2-3; d_gene: TRBD2; CDR3nt: TGCGCCAGCAGCCCCGACCCGGCTAGCGGGAGTCGCACAGATACGCAGTATTTT; CDR3aa: CASSPDPASGSRTDTQYF
abundance: few; v_gene: TRBV7-9; j_gene: TRBJ1-1; d_gene: .; CDR3nt: TGTGCCAGCAGCTTGGGGGGGCTAAGGAACACTGAAGCTTTCTTT; CDR3aa: CASSLGGLRNTEAFF